The 27 T cell receptor beta chains in this list originate from one sample, sequenced in a study of blood T cells in healthy people across ages. It was with a sample-barcoded 5' primer and a J-beta primer mix that a second PCR of about 6 to 12 cycles was run. One entry per CDR3 protein, called by TCRdb with MiXCR from the 5' RACE reads. This table holds hundreds of thousands of distinct CDR3 sequences, around 30% found once. Sequencing was carried out using blood. The receptor set was obtained from a woman of 80 years or more in good health.

CDR3 sequence: CASNSRGFDNEKLFF. DNA of the CDR3: TGTGCCAGCAACTCCCGGGGGTTTGATAATGAAAAACTGTTTTTT. The chain joins TRBV7-2 to TRBJ1-4, with a tentative D call TRBD1 (5 bases). Trimming pared 7 bases from V and 4 bases from J, leaving 16 bases between. This CDR3 has 15 amino acids. Germline CDR1 SGHTA, CDR2 FQGNSA.

This clonotype has a handful of counts. One base away lies a much larger clone, so this may be a sequencing read error. This sequence joins TRBV3-1 and TRBJ2-1; TRBD1 matches 8 bases. The CDR3 loop spans 15 amino acids. Germline CDR1 reads LGHDT; CDR2 reads YNNKEL (reference sequence). The CDR3 coding sequence is TGTGCCAGCAGTTCAGGGGGCCTAGTTCGGAATGTGCAGTTCTTC. Its protein product is CASSSGGLVRNVQFF.

The chain is built from TRBV25-1 and TRBJ2-7; D remains ambiguous. Germline CDR1 and CDR2: MGHDK and SYGVNS. The CDR3 is 15 residues long. V was trimmed by 2 bases and J by 4 bases, leaving 15 bases between them. Written as DNA, the CDR3 is TGTGCCAGCAGTGAAGGCCTGAGAACGATTTACGAGCAGTACTTC. It translates to CASSEGLRTIYEQYF.

This clonotype was observed a handful of times. V is TRBV5-1 and J is TRBJ2-1, with D possibly TRBD1 on 5 matching bases. CDR1 SGHRS and CDR2 YFSETQ come from the germline V gene. The V gene lost 1 base and the J gene lost 0 bases, with 14 bases spanning the gap. The CDR3 consists of 17 residues. The CDR3 protein is CASSLNAGSSSYNEQFF. The CDR3 DNA sequence: TGCGCCAGCAGCTTGAATGCAGGGTCTAGCTCCTACAATGAGCAGTTCTTC.

The rearrangement joins TRBV24-1 to TRBJ2-6; a possible D gene is TRBD1 (6 bases). CDR3 length equals 15 residues. V lost 4 bases to trimming and J lost 2 bases, with 8 bases between them. The germline V gene encodes CDR1 KGHDR and CDR2 SFDVKD. The chain's CDR3 is CATSENRAGANVLTF. As DNA, the CDR3 is TGTGCCACCAGTGAAAACAGGGCTGGGGCCAACGTCCTGACTTTC.

The V call is TRBV28, the J call TRBJ1-2; TRBD1 agrees at 9 bases. V shed 3 bases and J 4 bases; nucleotides not matched to a gene: 15. Per germline, CDR1 MDHEN and CDR2 SYDVKM. The CDR3 contains 18 residues. The CDR3 protein is CASSFTGTGLEVGYGYTF. The CDR3 DNA reads TGTGCCAGCAGTTTTACAGGGACAGGGTTAGAAGTGGGCTATGGCTACACCTTC.

The chain carries TRBV6-5 and TRBJ2-2; possible D gene TRBD1, 6 bases. The germline CDR1 and CDR2 sequences are MNHEY and SVGAGI. The length of the CDR3 is 15 residues. V lost 2 bases and J 4 bases, leaving 11 bases between the germline ends. As DNA, the CDR3 is TGTGCCAGCAGTTACCGTTCAGGGGCCACCGGGGAGCTGTTTTTT. This translates into CASSYRSGATGELFF.

In regard to this clonotype: This may be a read error: a much more frequent sequence differs by one nucleotide. The rearrangement links TRBV12-3 or TRBV12-4 to TRBJ2-7; D tentatively reads TRBD1 or TRBD2 (5 bases each). CDR3 length: 14 amino acids. Trimming took off 5 bases at V and 2 bases at J, with 13 bases between the two ends. CDR3 sequence: CASSSRWGTYEQYF. The CDR3 region has the DNA TGTGCCAGCAGTAGCCGGTGGGGGACCTACGAGCAGTACTTC.

Details on this clonotype: Just one base apart from a much larger clone, this may be a read error. The J gene is TRBJ2-7, the V gene TRBV6-2 or TRBV6-3; the match to TRBD2 covers 9 bases. The CDR3 spans 16 residues. Germline V gene sequence: CDR1 MNHEY, CDR2 SVGEGT. J lost 7 bases, V lost 4 bases, and 14 bases had no gene match. The CDR3 nucleotides read TGTGCCAGCAGTTGGCATCGCGGGGGGGCATACAATGAGCAGTACTTC. Amino acid sequence: CASSWHRGGAYNEQYF.

The chain joins TRBV5-1 to TRBJ2-1, with D perhaps given as TRBD1 or TRBD2 (7 bases each). V gave up 4 bases and J gave up 7 bases, with 21 bases separating them. In germline, CDR1 is SGHRS, CDR2 YFSETQ. There are 16 residues in the CDR3. The DNA of the CDR3 is TGCGCCAGCAGCGCAACGACCAGGGGGGGTAGAAATGAGCAGTTCTTC. Its translation: CASSATTRGGRNEQFF.

In this sample, this clonotype turned up many times. J is TRBJ2-1 and V is TRBV7-2; perhaps TRBD1 as D (6 bases). CDR1 SGHTA and CDR2 FQGNSA come from the germline V gene. The CDR3 extends over 15 amino acids. V was pared by 5 bases and J by 6 bases, with 17 bases between. The CDR3 coding sequence is TGTGCCAGCAGCCTATCGGGACAAAGGACCAATGAGCAGTTCTTC. Translating gives CASSLSGQRTNEQFF.

This clonotype was observed many times. The chain has TRBV7-6 and TRBJ1-4; D unresolved. CDR1 SGHVS and CDR2 FNYEAQ come from the germline V gene. This CDR3 contains 13 residues. V dropped 5 bases and J dropped 6 bases, with 10 bases sitting between them. As DNA, the CDR3 is TGTGCCAGCAGCGATCTGAGGGATGAAAAACTGTTTTTT. This codes for CASSDLRDEKLFF.

This clonotype is a singleton in its sample. Given the absence of the conserved phenylalanine or tryptophan at the CDR3 end, a read error is likely. The chain carries TRBV5-1 and TRBJ2-4, with D perhaps TRBD2 (6 bases). The DNA matches TRBJ2-7 better at its end, which makes the J call doubtful. The germline CDR1 and CDR2 sequences are SGHRS and YFSETQ. The CDR3 loop spans 14 amino acids. CDR3 residues: CASSLFTGDYEQYL. In nucleotides, the CDR3 is TGCGCCAGCAGCTTGTTTACGGGAGACTACGAGCAGTACTTA.

The V gene is TRBV3-1, the J gene TRBJ2-5, with 10 bases that match TRBD2. V lost 2 bases, J lost 11 bases, and 11 bases stayed unmatched. The CDR3 spans 15 residues. Germline CDR1 LGHDT, CDR2 YNNKEL (reference sequence). The CDR3 DNA reads TGTGCCAGCAGCCAACCGGGACTAGCGCCTTTGGAGCAGTACTTC. This translates into CASSQPGLAPLEQYF.

This clonotype was seen repeatedly, ten times or more. The V call is TRBV20-1, the J call TRBJ2-1; the D gene is possibly TRBD2 (6 bases). Germline CDR1 reads DFQATT; CDR2 reads SNEGSKA (reference sequence). The CDR3 covers 15 residues. Between the trimmed V and J ends, which lost 6 bases and 4 bases, there was a span of 19 bases. This CDR3 reads CSAPFPGRSYNEQFF. DNA of the CDR3: TGCAGTGCCCCTTTCCCAGGGAGGTCGTACAATGAGCAGTTCTTC.

The chain couples TRBV11-3 to TRBJ1-2, with a possible D match to TRBD1 (6 bases). This CDR3 is 13 amino acids long. Germline V gene sequence: CDR1 SGHNT, CDR2 YENEEA. Between the trimmed V and J ends, which lost 5 bases and 6 bases, there was a span of 13 bases. Here the CDR3 DNA reads TGTGCCAGCAGCGTACAGGGAAGGGATGGCTACACCTTC. It specifies CASSVQGRDGYTF. Looking up the rest from reference TRBV11-3 and TRBJ1-2 gives the full variable domain: EAGVVQSPRYKIIEKKQPVAFWCNPISGHNTLYWYLQNLGQGPELLIRYENEEAVDDSQLPKDRFSAERLKGVDSTLKIQPAELGDSAVYLCASSVQGRDGYTFGSGTRLTVV.

The rearrangement links TRBV27 to TRBJ2-7; the match to TRBD2 covers 9 bases. TRBJ2-5 explains the end of the DNA better; the J call may be wrong. CDR3 length equals 14 residues. Germline V lookup: CDR1 MNHEY, CDR2 SMNVEV (reference sequence). The CDR3 nucleotides read TGTGCCAGCAGAGAAGCGGGAGGAGGGAAGACCCAGTACTTC. This codes for CASREAGGGKTQYF.

The J gene is TRBJ2-7, the V gene TRBV27; D may match TRBD1 or TRBD2 (5 bases each). The CDR3 loop spans 16 amino acids. The V and J ends lost 6 bases and 7 bases respectively, with 25 bases between them. The germline CDR1 and CDR2 sequences are MNHEY and SMNVEV (reference sequence). In DNA, the CDR3 is TGTGCCAGCAGCTTAGAGGTGGGGGAAGAAGGCTTGGAGCAGTACTTC. Translating gives CASSLEVGEEGLEQYF.

Turning to this clonotype: One junction end does not reproduce the germline sequence, and a read error may be involved. CDR3 sequence: CSALKGSGGSNQQFF. DNA of the CDR3: TGCAGTGCCTTAAAGGGGAGCGGGGGTTCCAATCAGCAGTTCTTC. The chain employs TRBV20-1 and TRBJ2-1; 8 bases map to TRBD2. There are 15 residues in the CDR3. In germline, CDR1 is DFQATT, CDR2 SNEGSKA (reference sequence).

This chain uses TRBV7-2 with TRBJ1-1; D not resolved. The V gene lost 5 bases and the J gene lost 10 bases, with 17 bases spanning the gap. The CDR3 has 13 residues. CDR1 is SGHTA and CDR2 is FQGNSA in the germline V gene. CDR3 region: CASSGSSKSGAFF. The CDR3 DNA sequence: TGTGCCAGCAGCGGTTCCTCCAAAAGCGGAGCTTTCTTT. Filled out from reference TRBV7-2 and TRBJ1-1, the complete variable domain reads GAGVSQSPSNKVTEKGKDVELRCDPISGHTALYWYRQSLGQGLEFLIYFQGNSAPDKSGLPSDRFSAERTGGSVSTLTIQRTQQEDSAVYLCASSGSSKSGAFFGQGTRLTVV.

The sample holds many counts of this clonotype. This rearrangement joins TRBV9 to TRBJ2-5; 11 bases match TRBD2. The V gene end was trimmed by 0 bases and the J gene end by 0 bases; junction bases not matched to a gene: 10. Germline CDR1 SGDLS, CDR2 YYNGEE. This CDR3 contains 19 residues. The CDR3 protein is CASSVGVLAGGRYQETQYF. As DNA, the CDR3 is TGTGCCAGCAGCGTAGGGGTCCTAGCGGGGGGACGATACCAAGAGACCCAGTACTTC.

With respect to this clonotype: A much larger clonotype is one base distant, so this may be a read error. The chain recombines TRBV2 with TRBJ1-2; TRBD1 matches at 11 bases. V trimming: 4 bases; J trimming: 4 bases; junction bases outside the gene matches: 8. Germline V gene data show CDR1 as SNHLY and CDR2 as FYNNEI. There are 16 residues in the CDR3. The CDR3 sequence: CASSGRDRGKSYGYTF. CDR3 DNA sequence: TGTGCCAGCAGTGGCCGGGACAGGGGGAAGAGCTATGGCTACACCTTC.

This clonotype was recorded many times. CDR3: CASRRDSSSYNEQFF. CDR3 nucleotide sequence: TGTGCCAGCAGGCGGGACTCTAGCTCCTACAATGAGCAGTTCTTC. The chain couples TRBV11-2 to TRBJ2-1; a possible D gene is TRBD2 (6 bases). CDR1 is SGHAT and CDR2 is FQNNGV in the germline V gene. The CDR3 consists of 15 residues. Trimming removed 6 bases from V and 0 bases from J, with 12 bases in between.

Regarding this clonotype: Just one base apart from a much larger clone, this may be a read error. The chain employs TRBV7-7 and TRBJ2-3; no clear D. The CDR3 runs to 13 residues. Germline V CDR1 and CDR2: SSHAT, FNYEAQ (reference sequence). CDR3 sequence reads: CASNLDKADTQYF. The CDR3 DNA reads as TGTGCTAGCAACTTAGACAAAGCAGATACGCAGTATTTT.

This clonotype was seen ten or more times. This chain joins TRBV6-2 or TRBV6-3 and TRBJ2-1; 8 bases fit TRBD1. Per the germline V gene, CDR1 is MNHEY and CDR2 is SVGEGT. The V gene end was trimmed by 5 bases and the J gene end by 7 bases; junction bases not matched to a gene: 13. The CDR3 runs 16 residues. CDR3 sequence reads: CASSPMGQGARNEQFF. The DNA of the CDR3 is TGTGCCAGCAGTCCAATGGGCCAGGGGGCTCGGAATGAGCAGTTCTTC.

The V call is TRBV11-2, the J call TRBJ2-1, with a possible D match to TRBD2 (7 bases). CDR1 and CDR2 from the germline V gene are SGHAT and FQNNGV. This CDR3 region has 14 residues. V was pared by 3 bases and J by 8 bases, with 14 bases between. CDR3 loop: CASSLGGGRDEQFF. The CDR3 coding sequence is TGTGCCAGCAGCTTGGGAGGGGGAAGGGATGAGCAGTTCTTC.

The rearrangement joins TRBV7-2 to TRBJ2-1, with 11 bases aligning to TRBD2. The CDR3 runs to 14 residues. CDR1 and CDR2 (germline): SGHTA, FQGNSA. J was trimmed by 6 bases and V by 4 bases; bases with no gene match: 2. The CDR3 spells CASSYSGGGNEQFF. The CDR3 DNA is TGTGCCAGCAGCTATAGCGGGGGGGGCAATGAGCAGTTCTTC. The entire variable domain, with the rest obtained from reference TRBV7-2 and TRBJ2-1, is as follows: GAGVSQSPSNKVTEKGKDVELRCDPISGHTALYWYRQSLGQGLEFLIYFQGNSAPDKSGLPSDRFSAERTGGSVSTLTIQRTQQEDSAVYLCASSYSGGGNEQFFGPGTRLTVL.